The next 26 T cell receptor beta chains were all read from a single sample in a study of T cell responses to AZD1222 COVID-19 vaccine. The table came from immunoSEQ multiplex PCR; TCRdb's copy has only in-frame clones and leaves some out. The sample includes around 130,000 clones, more than 85% seen only once; the top ten take over 2.5%. Sequencing was performed on peripheral blood, taken 28 days after the second AZD1222 dose. These receptors were collected from an adult who received the AZD1222 COVID-19 vaccine.

The rearrangement uses TRBV2 and TRBJ1-4; no definite D call. Germline assignment: CDR1 SNHLY and CDR2 FYNNEI. This CDR3 comprises 13 residues. Trimming shortened V by 6 bases and J by 5 bases, and 10 bases separated the two germline ends. The CDR3 sequence is CASRRAGNEKLFF. In DNA, the CDR3 is TGTGCCAGCAGAAGGGCTGGCAATGAAAAACTGTTTTTT.

This chain uses TRBV30 with TRBJ1-3; no clear D. This CDR3 is 15 amino acids long. Trimming removed 5 bases from V and 0 bases from J, with 14 bases in between. The germline gives CDR1 GTSNPN, CDR2 SVGIG (reference sequence). CDR3 nucleotide sequence: TGTGCCTGGGGACTAGGACTGACCTCTGGAAACACCATATATTTT. Translated, it gives CAWGLGLTSGNTIYF.

This clone has a single count. The chain combines TRBV7-9 with TRBJ2-2, with a tentative D call TRBD2 (7 bases). V lost 5 bases and J lost 6, with 13 bases in between. Germline V gives CDR1 SEHNR, CDR2 FQNEAQ (reference sequence). The CDR3 totals 14 residues. In DNA form, the CDR3 reads TGTGCCAGCAGCAGAAGGGGGGGAGCCGGGGAGCTGTTTTTT. Protein product: CASSRRGGAGELFF.

The chain employs TRBV19 and TRBJ1-2; D is unclear. Germline CDR1 reads LNHDA; CDR2 reads SQIVND (reference sequence). CDR3 size: 15 residues. Trimming removed 4 bases at V and 2 bases at J, with 14 bases between. The DNA for the CDR3 is TGTGCCAGTAGTAGACCACGGATCCTCAACTATGGCTACACCTTC. Protein product: CASSRPRILNYGYTF.

The gene calls are TRBV6-5 and TRBJ2-7; weak D call: TRBD1 (5 bases). The CDR3 loop spans 14 amino acids. Trimming removed 4 bases at V and 5 bases at J, with 15 bases between. CDR1 MNHEY and CDR2 SVGAGI come from the germline V gene. CDR3 loop: CASSSGVRAHEQYF. The CDR3 nucleotides are TGTGCCAGCAGTTCGGGCGTCAGGGCGCACGAGCAGTACTTC.

The chain combines TRBV7-2 with TRBJ2-5; 11 bases agree with TRBD2. The CDR3 contains 16 residues. V gave up 5 bases and J gave up 2 bases; unmatched junction bases: 7. Germline V gene lookup returns CDR1 SGHTA and CDR2 FQGNSA. This CDR3 is CASSGGVAGGQETQYF. The CDR3 DNA reads TGTGCCAGCAGCGGCGGGGTAGCGGGGGGGCAAGAGACCCAGTACTTC.

The CDR3 region has the DNA TGTGCCAGCAGCCGCGACACGTCAACTAATGAAAAACTGTTTTTT. As protein: CASSRDTSTNEKLFF. The chain links TRBV11-2 to TRBJ1-4; D unresolved. The V end lost 5 bases, the J end lost 0 bases, and 10 bases lay between the germline ends. This CDR3 region has 15 residues. Germline-derived CDR1 and CDR2 are SGHAT and FQNNGV.

This clone came up a few times. The chain employs TRBV15 and TRBJ1-2; TRBD1 is a possible D gene (6 bases). CDR1 and CDR2 (germline): LNHNV, YYDKDF (reference sequence). V dropped 7 bases and J dropped 0 bases, with 12 bases sitting between them. CDR3 size: 14 residues. CDR3 residues: CATTPDSPNYGYTF. Written as DNA, the CDR3 is TGTGCCACCACCCCGGACAGTCCTAACTATGGCTACACCTTC. The variable domain in full, with the rest retrieved from reference TRBV15 and TRBJ1-2, is DAMVIQNPRYQVTQFGKPVTLSCSQTLNHNVMYWYQQKSSQAPKLLFHYYDKDFNNEADTPDNFQSRRPNTSFCFLDIRSPGLGDTAMYLCATTPDSPNYGYTFGSGTRLTVV.

Comment on this clone: Other nucleotide sequences from this sample produce the same CDR3. The chain joins TRBV11-3 to TRBJ1-2, with a tentative D call TRBD1 (5 bases). Germline CDR1 and CDR2: SGHNT and YENEEA. V lost 4 bases and J lost 7, with 16 bases in between. There are 14 residues in the CDR3. The CDR3 DNA is TGTGCCAGCAGCTCCGGGACCGGGAGGAGTGGCTACACCTTC. The encoded protein is CASSSGTGRSGYTF.

The chain uses TRBV6-5 and TRBJ2-1; D may be TRBD1 (6 bases). Germline CDR1 reads MNHEY; CDR2 reads SVGAGI. V lost 9 bases to trimming and J lost 0 bases, with 15 bases between them. CDR3 size: 15 residues. This chain's CDR3 is CASTLGAASYNEQFF. The CDR3 coding sequence is TGTGCCAGTACTCTGGGGGCGGCCTCCTACAATGAGCAGTTCTTC.

The V and J genes are TRBV18 and TRBJ1-4; D not resolved. Trimming cost V 4 bases and J 8 bases, with 11 bases left between them. This CDR3 contains 13 residues. Germline V gene data show CDR1 as KGHSH and CDR2 as LQKENI. CDR3 coding DNA: TGTGCCAGCTCACTGGGGATAGGGGAAAAACTGTTTTTT. It yields the protein CASSLGIGEKLFF.

This chain connects TRBV18 to TRBJ1-5; weak D call: TRBD1 (6 bases). With 6 bases removed from V and 8 bases from J, the gap between germline ends came to 14 bases. From germline, CDR1 is KGHSH and CDR2 LQKENI. CDR3 length: 13 residues. The CDR3 sequence: CASSLQGSEPQHF. CDR3 sequence (DNA): TGTGCCAGCTCGCTTCAGGGGTCCGAGCCCCAGCATTTT.

V gene TRBV6-5 combines with J gene TRBJ1-2; 10 positions match TRBD1. This CDR3 region has 16 residues. The trim removed 0 bases at V and 5 bases at J, leaving 6 bases unmatched. Germline CDR1 reads MNHEY; CDR2 reads SVGAGI. The CDR3 is CASSYSVGTGEYGYTF. As DNA, the CDR3 is TGTGCCAGCAGTTACTCTGTCGGGACAGGGGAATATGGCTACACCTTC.

The CDR3 DNA sequence: TGTGCCAGCAGTTTTACCGGAAACACCATATATTTT. As protein: CASSFTGNTIYF. The chain has TRBV12-3 or TRBV12-4 and TRBJ1-3; D uncertain. Trimming cost V 3 bases and J 4 bases, with 4 bases left between them. This CDR3 comprises 12 residues.

As for this clone: Other DNA sequences within the sample encode an identical CDR3. The rearrangement links TRBV6-5 to TRBJ1-1; D is unresolved. The V gene lost 6 bases and the J gene lost 0 bases, with 5 bases spanning the gap. Germline-derived CDR1 and CDR2 are MNHEY and SVGAGI. The CDR3 has 12 residues. The CDR3 DNA reads TGTGCCAGCAGCAGGTTGAACACTGAAGCTTTCTTT. This translates into CASSRLNTEAFF.

For this clone: This sample includes further DNA sequences coding for the same CDR3. This chain joins TRBV15 and TRBJ1-2, with D possibly TRBD1 on 6 matching bases. The CDR3 runs 13 residues. The V and J ends lost 0 bases and 6 bases respectively, with 8 bases between them. Germline CDR1 is LNHNV and CDR2 is YYDKDF (reference sequence). For the CDR3, the DNA is TGTGCCACCAGCAGAGAGGAGGGGGATGGCTACACCTTC. It encodes CATSREEGDGYTF. The whole variable domain, remainder taken from reference TRBV15 and TRBJ1-2, is DAMVIQNPRYQVTQFGKPVTLSCSQTLNHNVMYWYQQKSSQAPKLLFHYYDKDFNNEADTPDNFQSRRPNTSFCFLDIRSPGLGDTAMYLCATSREEGDGYTFGSGTRLTVV.

This clone was seen only a few times. The chain uses TRBV19 and TRBJ1-5; no firm D call. CDR3 length: 13 amino acids. Trimming shortened V by 5 bases and J by 3 bases, and 8 bases separated the two germline ends. Germline CDR1 LNHDA, CDR2 SQIVND (reference sequence). The CDR3 loop reads CASSWQHNQPQHF. CDR3 DNA sequence: TGTGCCAGTAGTTGGCAGCACAATCAGCCCCAGCATTTT.

This chain connects TRBV6-6 to TRBJ1-2, with 9 bases lining up with TRBD1. Germline V lookup: CDR1 MNHNY, CDR2 SVGAGI (reference sequence). V was clipped by 0 bases and J by 6 bases; unmatched bases: 2. The CDR3 covers 14 residues. CDR3 region: CASSYSDRGDGYTF. DNA for the CDR3: TGTGCCAGCAGTTACTCGGACAGGGGCGATGGCTACACCTTC.

The J gene is TRBJ2-1, the V gene TRBV18; 8 nucleotides match TRBD2. Germline V gene data show CDR1 as KGHSH and CDR2 as LQKENI. Unmatched junction bases numbered 4, after V lost 0 bases and J lost 9 bases. The CDR3 extends over 14 amino acids. This CDR3 reads CASSPPSGVSEQFF. In DNA form, the CDR3 reads TGTGCCAGCTCACCACCTAGCGGGGTCAGTGAGCAGTTCTTC.

The gene calls are TRBV5-5 and TRBJ1-6; 7 positions agree with TRBD1. The CDR3 has 16 residues. Germline loops: CDR1 SGHKS, CDR2 YYEKEE (reference sequence). The junction had 11 bases not matched to a gene; V was cut back by 2 bases and J by 9 bases. The CDR3 region is CASSLWDSSYGSPLHF. Here the CDR3 DNA reads TGTGCCAGCAGCTTATGGGACAGCTCCTATGGTTCACCCCTCCACTTT.

The gene calls are TRBV3-1 (or the pseudogene TRBV3-2) and TRBJ1-2; no clear D. CDR3 length: 12 amino acids. V lost 1 base and J 3 bases, leaving 3 bases between the germline ends. Per germline, CDR1 LGHDT and CDR2 YNNKEL (reference sequence). CDR3 residues: CASSQGHYGYTF. The CDR3 nucleotides read TGTGCCAGCAGCCAAGGGCACTATGGCTACACCTTC.

The chain has TRBV7-9 and TRBJ2-7; 10 positions match TRBD2. Germline V gene sequence: CDR1 SEHNR, CDR2 FQNEAQ (reference sequence). This CDR3 spans 16 amino acids. The V and J ends lost 1 base and 7 bases, in that order; junction bases with no gene match: 10. This chain's CDR3 is CASSLDRLAGPEEQYF. For the CDR3, the DNA is TGTGCCAGCAGCTTAGATCGACTAGCGGGCCCAGAGGAGCAGTACTTC.

The count of this clone is one. V gene TRBV25-1 combines with J gene TRBJ2-7; 7 nucleotides agree with TRBD2. V was clipped by 3 bases and J by 2 bases; unmatched bases: 7. This CDR3 region has 15 residues. In germline, CDR1 is MGHDK, CDR2 SYGVNS. The chain's CDR3 is CASSDSTGGTYEQYF. CDR3 DNA sequence: TGTGCCAGCAGTGACTCCACGGGGGGAACCTACGAGCAGTACTTC.

This chain connects TRBV14 to TRBJ2-2; D is unresolved. Germline V CDR1 and CDR2: SGHDN, FVKESK. V lost 1 base to trimming and J lost 2 bases, with 8 bases between them. This CDR3 has 15 residues. The CDR3 sequence: CASSQATINTGELFF. The DNA for the CDR3 is TGTGCCAGCAGCCAAGCGACAATTAACACCGGGGAGCTGTTTTTT.

The chain is built from TRBV6-1 and TRBJ1-1, with D unclear. This CDR3 is built from 13 residues. The germline gives CDR1 MNHNS, CDR2 SASEGT. V lost 3 bases, J lost 3 bases, and 8 bases lay in between. The CDR3 DNA follows: TGTGCCAGCAGTGAGGGCAGCCACACTGAAGCTTTCTTT. Amino acid sequence: CASSEGSHTEAFF.

Comments on this clone: Other DNA sequences in this specimen translate into the identical CDR3. CDR3 nucleotide sequence: TGTGCCAGCAGCGTAGTGCTGGGAAACACTGAAGCTTTCTTT. It encodes CASSVVLGNTEAFF. This chain links TRBV9 with TRBJ1-1, with D uncertain. The germline V gene encodes CDR1 SGDLS and CDR2 YYNGEE. Trimming cost V 0 bases and J 2 bases, with 8 bases left between them. This CDR3 is built from 14 residues.